This T cell receptor (beta chain) was identified during a study of blood T cell repertoires in COVID-19. Libraries were prepared by immunoSEQ multiplex PCR; TCRdb keeps only in-frame clonotypes and omits some of them. The profile shows 120,000 to 150,000 clones, around 83% of them singletons. Membership in each cohort depended on participant-reported clinical history. Germline V lookup: CDR1 SGHRS, CDR2 YFSETQ. Trimming removed 1 base at V and 2 bases at J, with 13 bases between. This CDR3 contains 16 residues. The V and J genes are TRBV5-1 and TRBJ2-1; D remains unclear. This TCR derives from a woman between 45 and 65 years old who had been exposed to COVID-19. Source material: PBMCs or T cells enriched from blood (not recorded which). Written as DNA, the CDR3 is TGCGCCAGCAGCTTGACCGTTAGCCGCACCTACAATGAGCAGTTCTTC. Encoded protein: CASSLTVSRTYNEQFF.